This T cell receptor beta chain stems from a study of blood T cell repertoires in COVID-19. Overall study context: Some COVID-19 samples were acute and others convalescent; all came from the United States, Italy and Spain. Sources were T cells, B-cell-depleted T cells, or PBMCs; the material itself was cDNA or gDNA.

This clone was counted once. Original handling: Reference gene primer amplification yielded estimated nucleated cell counts. Produced via immunoSEQ multiplex PCR; TCRdb's table is partial and in-frame only. D and trimming were read from the DNA, whereas the V and J calls and clone size are those reported in that table. Of some 80,000 clones listed, roughly 89% are singletons. Germline CDR1 MNHEY, CDR2 SMNVEV (reference sequence). The CDR3 runs 16 residues. Trimming removed 0 bases at V and 2 bases at J, with 14 bases between. Sequencing was done on a sample of peripheral blood. The chain carries TRBV27 and TRBJ2-7; tentatively, D is TRBD1 (6 bases). The TCR originated in a woman over 75 with active or convalescent COVID-19. The CDR3 loop is CASSLSTGRGPYEQYF. As DNA, the CDR3 is TGTGCCAGCAGTTTATCTACGGGCAGGGGACCCTACGAGCAGTACTTC.